One and the same sample provided the 29 T cell receptor beta chains below, sequenced in a study of cytomegalovirus exposure and HLA in healthy donors. The PCR employed 60 Vbeta primers together with 13 Jbeta primers. Clones were sequenced by immunoSEQ multiplex PCR, and TCRdb holds only the in-frame ones, with some missing. Found here are almost 80,000 clones, roughly two thirds of them singletons; the top ten hold 5.5% to 8%. The specimen sequenced was PBMCs. These receptors came from a woman in her 50s in good health and CMV-seropositive.

The chain is built from TRBV10-3 and TRBJ1-2, with TRBD1 matching 10 bases. CDR3 length: 15 amino acids. Trimming removed 3 bases from V and 4 bases from J; junction bases left unmatched: 5. Germline loops: CDR1 ENHRY, CDR2 SYGVKD. The CDR3, as DNA: TGTGCCATCAGTGACGGGACAGGGGCCCCCTATGGCTACACCTTC. It specifies CAISDGTGAPYGYTF.

V gene TRBV11-2 combines with J gene TRBJ2-5; possible D gene TRBD2, 6 bases. The CDR3 is made up of 16 amino acids. Per germline, CDR1 SGHAT and CDR2 FQNNGV. Trimming removed 1 base at V and 3 bases at J, with 15 bases between. This CDR3 reads CASSLGHRGEEETQYF. The CDR3 DNA is TGTGCCAGCAGCTTAGGCCACCGCGGGGAGGAAGAGACCCAGTACTTC.

This chain joins TRBV7-3 and TRBJ1-1; D may be TRBD1 (6 bases). CDR1 and CDR2 from the germline V gene are SGHTA and FQGTGA. The CDR3 length is 16 residues. V gave up 5 bases and J gave up 3 bases, with 19 bases separating them. CDR3: CASSHLQRQVDTEAFF. For the CDR3, the DNA is TGTGCCAGCAGCCACCTACAGAGACAGGTGGACACTGAAGCTTTCTTT.

The chain has TRBV4-1 and TRBJ2-4, with 7 bases matching TRBD1. Germline V gene lookup returns CDR1 MGHRA and CDR2 YSYEKL. The CDR3 length is 16 residues. Unmatched junction bases numbered 3, after V lost 1 base and J lost 0 bases. The CDR3 sequence is CASSQGQGLAKNIQYF. The CDR3 region has the DNA TGCGCCAGCAGCCAAGGACAGGGTTTAGCCAAAAACATTCAGTACTTC.

J is TRBJ2-2 and V is TRBV19; 7 bases match TRBD1. V lost 7 bases to trimming and J lost 1 base; unmatched junction nucleotides: 6. Germline values: CDR1 LNHDA, CDR2 SQIVND (reference sequence). The CDR3 consists of 15 residues. In DNA, the CDR3 is TGTGCCAGTACACGGGACAGCCGGAACACCGGGGAGCTGTTTTTT. It codes for CASTRDSRNTGELFF. The full variable domain, completed using reference TRBV19 and TRBJ2-2, is DGGITQSPKYLFRKEGQNVTLSCEQNLNHDAMYWYRQDPGQGLRLIYYSQIVNDFQKGDIAEGYSVSREKKESFPLTVTSAQKNPTAFYLCASTRDSRNTGELFFGEGSRLTVL.

V and J are TRBV6-5 and TRBJ2-1; 13 bases line up with TRBD2. The V gene end was trimmed by 4 bases and the J gene end by 8 bases; junction bases not matched to a gene: 2. The CDR3 is made up of 14 amino acids. Germline loops: CDR1 MNHEY, CDR2 SVGAGI. The CDR3 reads CASSLTSGGDEQFF. For the CDR3, the DNA is TGTGCCAGCAGTTTAACTAGCGGGGGGGATGAGCAGTTCTTC.

This clone was seen more than once but under ten times. The chain joins TRBV1 to TRBJ1-4. TRBV1 is reported as a pseudogene. There are 14 residues in the CDR3. The CDR3 region has the DNA TGCACCAGCAGCCAGTGGGGGGACGATGAAAAACTGTTTTTT. Translating gives CTSSQWGDDEKLFF.

This chain uses TRBV19 with TRBJ1-6; 10 nucleotides line up with TRBD1. Germline CDR1 is LNHDA and CDR2 is SQIVND (reference sequence). V shed 4 bases, J shed 8 bases, and the junction held 8 bases outside the gene matches. The CDR3 has 16 residues. The CDR3 DNA is TGTGCCAGTAGTACCCGGGACAGGGGAGTGGATTCACCCCTCCACTTT. As protein: CASSTRDRGVDSPLHF.

The chain links TRBV6-5 to TRBJ2-3; 8 bases align to TRBD2. Germline CDR1 reads MNHEY; CDR2 reads SVGAGI. V dropped 6 bases and J dropped 5; count of bases not matched to a gene: 7. The CDR3 is made up of 14 amino acids. The CDR3 is CASRQGLGQDTQYF. The CDR3 region has the DNA TGTGCCAGCAGACAGGGACTAGGACAAGATACGCAGTATTTT.

V is TRBV20-1 and J is TRBJ2-1; no clear D gene. Germline assignment: CDR1 DFQATT and CDR2 SNEGSKA (reference sequence). The CDR3 runs to 11 residues. The V end was cut by 3 bases, the J end by 4 bases, with 4 bases between. The CDR3 is CSASSYNEQFF. In DNA, the CDR3 is TGCAGTGCTAGTTCGTACAATGAGCAGTTCTTC.

The chain uses TRBV7-2 and TRBJ1-6, with no clear D. This CDR3 contains 18 residues. The germline V gene has CDR1 SGHTA and CDR2 FQGNSA. The V end was cut by 1 base, the J end by 1 base, with 14 bases between. The chain's CDR3 is CASSLEGGGYSYNSPLHF. The CDR3 DNA reads TGTGCCAGCAGCTTAGAGGGAGGAGGGTATTCCTATAATTCACCCCTCCACTTT.

This chain connects TRBV5-4 to TRBJ2-1, with D possibly matching TRBD2 (6 bases). Trimming left V 2 bases short and J 4 bases short, with 10 bases between. The germline V gene encodes CDR1 SGHNT and CDR2 YYREEE (reference sequence). This CDR3 is 14 amino acids long. In DNA, the CDR3 is TGTGCCAGCAGCTTATTTGGAGGGTACAATGAGCAGTTCTTC. This codes for CASSLFGGYNEQFF. Full variable domain (missing parts from reference TRBV5-4 and TRBJ2-1): ETGVTQSPTHLIKTRGQQVTLRCSSQSGHNTVSWYQQALGQGPQFIFQYYREEENGRGNFPPRFSGLQFPNYSSELNVNALELDDSALYLCASSLFGGYNEQFFGPGTRLTVL.

A few counts support this clone. Other nucleotide sequences from this sample produce the same CDR3. This chain joins TRBV9 and TRBJ2-5, with 10 bases identical to TRBD2. The CDR3 spans 16 residues. V trimming: 1 base; J trimming: 4 bases; junction bases outside the gene matches: 7. Germline V gives CDR1 SGDLS, CDR2 YYNGEE. The CDR3 region is CASSVSGGAVGETQYF. The CDR3 DNA follows: TGTGCCAGCAGCGTAAGCGGGGGGGCCGTTGGAGAGACCCAGTACTTC.

V and J are TRBV5-1 and TRBJ2-3; D might be TRBD1 (5 bases). CDR3 length: 14 amino acids. Germline V gene data show CDR1 as SGHRS and CDR2 as YFSETQ. Trimming removed 2 bases at V and 1 base at J, with 8 bases between. The CDR3 DNA reads as TGCGCCAGCAGCTTCGTGACAGGCACAGATACGCAGTATTTT. It codes for CASSFVTGTDTQYF. Full variable domain (missing parts from reference TRBV5-1 and TRBJ2-3): KAGVTQTPRYLIKTRGQQVTLSCSPISGHRSVSWYQQTPGQGLQFLFEYFSETQRNKGNFPGRFSGRQFSNSRSEMNVSTLELGDSALYLCASSFVTGTDTQYFGPGTRLTVL.

This sequence joins TRBV7-2 and TRBJ2-1; 10 bases align to TRBD2. CDR1 is SGHTA and CDR2 is FQGNSA in the germline V gene. The CDR3 is 14 amino acids. The trim removed 5 bases at V and 9 bases at J, leaving 7 bases unmatched. In nucleotides, the CDR3 is TGTGCCAGCAGCGTTCCGGGACTAGCGTTTGAGCAGTTCTTC. It yields the protein CASSVPGLAFEQFF.

CDR3 region: CAISETWTSGGAKDTDTQYF. The CDR3 DNA reads as TGTGCCATCAGTGAGACCTGGACTAGCGGGGGGGCCAAGGACACAGATACGCAGTATTTT. This chain connects TRBV10-3 to TRBJ2-3; 15 nucleotides align to TRBD2. Looked up from germline, CDR1 is ENHRY and CDR2 is SYGVKD. V lost 2 bases to trimming and J lost 2 bases; unmatched junction nucleotides: 11. CDR3 size: 20 residues.

The chain combines TRBV10-3 with TRBJ1-1, with D perhaps TRBD1 (5 bases). V was clipped by 8 bases and J by 4 bases, with 14 bases between them. Germline V CDR1 and CDR2: ENHRY, SYGVKD. The CDR3 has 13 residues. The CDR3: CAIVQQGSTEAFF. As DNA, the CDR3 is TGTGCCATCGTCCAGCAGGGCTCCACTGAAGCTTTCTTT.

This chain uses TRBV2 with TRBJ1-1, with D maybe TRBD1 (5 bases). The ends were cut back, 9 bases at V and 1 base at J, with 12 bases in the middle. Germline V lookup: CDR1 SNHLY, CDR2 FYNNEI. This CDR3 has 13 residues. The CDR3 protein is CASGGDGNTEAFF. DNA of the CDR3: TGTGCCAGTGGGGGGGACGGGAACACTGAAGCTTTCTTT.

There are a few counts of this clone. This chain uses TRBV30 with TRBJ1-2; D is undetermined. Germline V gene lookup returns CDR1 GTSNPN and CDR2 SVGIG (reference sequence). V shed 0 bases and J shed 5 bases, with 19 bases lying between them. The CDR3 is made up of 16 amino acids. The CDR3, as DNA: TGTGCCTGGAGTGTACCCTCTCAGGTCGATATTTATGGCTACACCTTC. It is translated as CAWSVPSQVDIYGYTF. Variable domain in full (rest from reference TRBV30 and TRBJ1-2): SQTIHQWPATLVQPVGSPLSLECTVEGTSNPNLYWYRQAAGRGLQLLFYSVGIGQISSEVPQNLSASRPQDRQFILSSKKLLLSDSGFYLCAWSVPSQVDIYGYTFGSGTRLTVV.

The chain is built from TRBV18 and TRBJ2-1, with TRBD2 matching over 11 bases. J lost 8 bases, V lost 4 bases, and 7 bases had no gene match. This CDR3 region has 15 residues. Germline values: CDR1 KGHSH, CDR2 LQKENI. The CDR3 DNA sequence: TGTGCCAGCTCACAGGGGACTAGCGGACGGCATGAGCAGTTCTTC. It encodes CASSQGTSGRHEQFF.

This clone appeared a single time. V gene TRBV6-1 combines with J gene TRBJ2-2; tentative D call: TRBD2 (6 bases). In germline, CDR1 is MNHNS, CDR2 SASEGT. Trimming left V 6 bases short and J 5 bases short, with 7 bases between. The CDR3 contains 12 residues. This CDR3 reads CASSGGTGELFF. CDR3 DNA: TGTGCCAGCAGCGGAGGGACCGGGGAGCTGTTTTTT.

J is TRBJ2-7 and V is TRBV5-5; D remains unclear. The CDR3 runs to 12 residues. Per germline, CDR1 SGHKS and CDR2 YYEKEE (reference sequence). Trimming stripped 2 bases from V and 11 bases from J, with 14 bases between. The CDR3 DNA follows: TGTGCCAGCAGCTTAAGGCAGGAAATTGAGTACGTC. Its protein product is CASSLRQEIEYV.

This sequence joins TRBV6-1 and TRBJ1-3; 7 bases map to TRBD1. Germline-derived CDR1 and CDR2 are MNHNS and SASEGT. V was pared by 6 bases and J by 4 bases, with 9 bases of the junction left unmatched. The CDR3 has 15 residues. DNA of the CDR3: TGTGCCAGCAGCCAGAAAGCGACAGGGGGAAACACCATATATTTT. It codes for CASSQKATGGNTIYF.

This clone was seen only a few times. V and J are TRBV2 and TRBJ1-5; D remains ambiguous. V lost 6 bases and J 0 bases, leaving 9 bases between the germline ends. This CDR3 contains 14 residues. Germline V gene data show CDR1 as SNHLY and CDR2 as FYNNEI. CDR3 amino acids: CASRTTHSNQPQHF. For the CDR3, the DNA is TGTGCCAGCAGGACAACTCATAGCAATCAGCCCCAGCATTTT.

This rearrangement joins TRBV11-3 to TRBJ2-7; possibly TRBD1 for D (5 bases). V was pared by 1 base and J by 4 bases, with 8 bases between. CDR3 length: 13 residues. Germline loops: CDR1 SGHNT, CDR2 YENEEA. The CDR3, as DNA: TGTGCCAGCAGCTTAGCCGCAGGGTACGAGCAGTACTTC. Encoded protein: CASSLAAGYEQYF.

The chain joins TRBV9 to TRBJ1-1; perhaps TRBD1 as D (5 bases). In germline, CDR1 is SGDLS, CDR2 YYNGEE. The length of the CDR3 is 14 residues. Trimming removed 4 bases at V and 5 bases at J, with 15 bases between. Here the CDR3 reads CASSPPGGGTEAFF. CDR3 nucleotides: TGTGCCAGCAGCCCCCCCGGGGGGGGAACTGAAGCTTTCTTT.

The V and J genes are TRBV7-8 and TRBJ1-2, with D perhaps matching TRBD1 (6 bases). Per the germline V gene, CDR1 is SGHVS and CDR2 is FQNEAQ. V lost 1 base, J lost 8 bases, and 17 bases lay in between. This CDR3 contains 15 residues. CDR3 in DNA: TGTGCCAGCAGCTTAGAGGTACAGGGCCCTAGAGGCTACACCTTC. Encoded protein: CASSLEVQGPRGYTF.

Written as DNA, the CDR3 is TGTGCCAGCAGCTTATGGGGAGGGAGCGAGCAGTACTTC. Translated: CASSLWGGSEQYF. This chain uses TRBV5-6 with TRBJ2-7, with TRBD2 matching over 7 bases. Germline V lookup: CDR1 SGHDT, CDR2 YYEEEE. J gave up 6 bases and V 2 bases, and 5 bases lay outside the gene matches. The CDR3 is 13 residues long.

This rearrangement joins TRBV10-2 to TRBJ2-2; D is possibly TRBD2 (7 bases). V was clipped by 5 bases and J by 0 bases, with 10 bases between them. Germline V gives CDR1 WSHSY, CDR2 SAAADI. CDR3 length: 15 residues. CDR3 coding DNA: TGCGCCAGCAGTTTCGGGGGGCCGAACACCGGGGAGCTGTTTTTT. Protein: CASSFGGPNTGELFF.